These 22 T cell receptor beta chains originate from one sample sequenced in a study of memory CD4+ T cells and cytomegalovirus serostatus. TCRdb's copy holds only in-frame clones and misses some; the assay was immunoSEQ multiplex PCR. Of tens of thousands of clones listed, 82% are singletons. The sort gate was single viable CD3+CD4+CD8-CD45RO+ cells for memory CD4+ T cells. The sequencing input was memory CD4+ T cells from blood. Every receptor here comes from an adult in good health and CMV-seronegative.

The chain uses TRBV28 and TRBJ2-5; D is perhaps TRBD2 (5 bases). The length of the CDR3 is 15 residues. Looked up from germline, CDR1 is MDHEN and CDR2 is SYDVKM. V shed 4 bases and J shed 4 bases, with 16 bases lying between them. CDR3 sequence (DNA): TGTGCCAGCAGTTCTCCCGCTAGCTTGGGAGAGACCCAGTACTTC. It encodes CASSSPASLGETQYF.

V gene TRBV11-2 combines with J gene TRBJ1-1; D gene unclear. The germline V and J ends were trimmed by 0 bases and 4 bases, with 6 bases remaining between them. The CDR3 has 13 amino acids. The germline V gene encodes CDR1 SGHAT and CDR2 FQNNGV. This CDR3 reads CASSLDRTTEAFF. DNA for the CDR3: TGTGCCAGCAGCTTAGATCGGACCACTGAAGCTTTCTTT.

The V gene is TRBV2, the J gene TRBJ2-7; possibly TRBD1 for D (5 bases). The CDR3 contains 12 residues. The germline V gene encodes CDR1 SNHLY and CDR2 FYNNEI. V gave up 4 bases and J gave up 6 bases, with 10 bases separating them. The CDR3 coding sequence is TGTGCCAGCAGTGGCCAGGGCGGCGAGCAGTACTTC. Amino acid sequence: CASSGQGGEQYF.

The chain uses TRBV2 and TRBJ1-5, with TRBD1 as a possible D gene (5 bases). The CDR3 sequence is 13 residues long. V was shortened by 6 bases and J by 5 bases, with 11 bases between the two germline ends. Germline-derived CDR1 and CDR2 are SNHLY and FYNNEI. Here the CDR3 reads CASRGRVDQPQHF. The CDR3 coding sequence is TGTGCCAGCAGGGGCAGGGTAGATCAGCCCCAGCATTTT.

The chain uses TRBV19 and TRBJ1-5, with D hard to call. Germline values: CDR1 LNHDA, CDR2 SQIVND (reference sequence). Trimming removed 9 bases at V and 5 bases at J, with 11 bases between. The CDR3 consists of 12 residues. The CDR3 sequence: CASHRQDQPQHF. The CDR3 DNA is TGTGCCAGCCATCGGCAGGATCAGCCCCAGCATTTT.

The J gene is TRBJ1-2, the V gene TRBV5-8; 10 bases are shared with TRBD1. The CDR3 has 15 amino acids. With 0 bases clipped from V and 3 bases from J, the junction kept 2 bases outside the gene matches. The germline CDR1 and CDR2 sequences are SGHTS and YDEGEE. In nucleotides, the CDR3 is TGTGCCAGCAGCTTGGCCGGACAGGGGGACTATGGCTACACCTTC. This sequence encodes CASSLAGQGDYGYTF.

The J gene is TRBJ2-3, the V gene TRBV5-4; TRBD2 might be the D (6 bases). The germline gives CDR1 SGHNT, CDR2 YYREEE (reference sequence). This CDR3 is built from 14 residues. Trimming removed 4 bases at V and 6 bases at J, with 15 bases between. CDR3 nucleotides: TGTGCCAGCAGCCACGGGACTCTCCCCGATACGCAGTATTTT. This translates into CASSHGTLPDTQYF. Using reference TRBV5-4 and TRBJ2-3 for the parts outside the CDR3, the full variable domain is ETGVTQSPTHLIKTRGQQVTLRCSSQSGHNTVSWYQQALGQGPQFIFQYYREEENGRGNFPPRFSGLQFPNYSSELNVNALELDDSALYLCASSHGTLPDTQYFGPGTRLTVL.

This chain joins TRBV2 and TRBJ2-5, with TRBD1 identical over 10 bases. The CDR3 length is 12 residues. CDR1 and CDR2 from the germline V gene are SNHLY and FYNNEI. V trimming: 8 bases; J trimming: 3 bases; junction bases outside the gene matches: 0. The CDR3 here is CASGQGEETQYF. As DNA, the CDR3 is TGTGCCAGCGGACAGGGGGAAGAGACCCAGTACTTC.

This clone was counted only a few times. The chain recombines TRBV5-1 with TRBJ2-1; TRBD2 agrees at 7 bases. J was trimmed by 7 bases and V by 0 bases; bases with no gene match: 10. CDR1 and CDR2 from the germline V gene are SGHRS and YFSETQ. The CDR3 has 16 residues. CDR3 amino acids: CASSLGGGGPGNEQFF. The CDR3 DNA follows: TGCGCCAGCAGCTTGGGTGGCGGGGGACCGGGGAATGAGCAGTTCTTC. Supplemented by reference TRBV5-1 and TRBJ2-1, the full variable domain reads KAGVTQTPRYLIKTRGQQVTLSCSPISGHRSVSWYQQTPGQGLQFLFEYFSETQRNKGNFPGRFSGRQFSNSRSEMNVSTLELGDSALYLCASSLGGGGPGNEQFFGPGTRLTVL.

The J gene is TRBJ2-7, the V gene TRBV6-5; D not certain. This CDR3 has 15 amino acids. V lost 6 bases to trimming and J lost 2 bases, with 17 bases between them. CDR1 and CDR2 from the germline V gene are MNHEY and SVGAGI. Here the CDR3 reads CASRQEASRTYEQYF. The CDR3 DNA reads TGTGCCAGCAGACAAGAGGCTAGTCGAACCTACGAGCAGTACTTC.

This clone was counted only a few times. The chain uses TRBV2 and TRBJ1-2; D is unclear. Germline lookup yields CDR1 SNHLY and CDR2 FYNNEI. This CDR3 contains 11 residues. The V and J ends lost 6 bases and 8 bases respectively, with 10 bases between them. In DNA form, the CDR3 reads TGTGCCAGCAGCCCGAGTATGGGCTACACCTTC. Translated: CASSPSMGYTF. Based on the CDR3 plus reference TRBV2 and TRBJ1-2, the full variable domain is EPEVTQTPSHQVTQMGQEVILRCVPISNHLYFYWYRQILGQKVEFLVSFYNNEISEKSEIFDDQFSVERPDGSNFTLKIRSTKLEDSAMYFCASSPSMGYTFGSGTRLTVV.

The chain recombines TRBV4-2 with TRBJ1-2; the D is unclear. Trimming stripped 0 bases from V and 8 bases from J, with 13 bases between. The CDR3 is 14 residues long. Germline CDR1 reads LGHNA; CDR2 reads YNFKEQ. The CDR3: CASSQDLGLGGYTF. In DNA form, the CDR3 reads TGTGCCAGCAGCCAAGATCTTGGGTTAGGAGGCTACACCTTC.

This chain uses TRBV13 with TRBJ1-4; D not resolved. Trimming took off 5 bases at V and 4 bases at J, with 8 bases between the two ends. Germline V lookup: CDR1 PRHDT, CDR2 FYEKMQ (reference sequence). This CDR3 contains 13 residues. The CDR3 loop is CASSVRNNEKLFF. DNA of the CDR3: TGTGCCAGCAGCGTCCGAAATAATGAAAAACTGTTTTTT.

The V and J genes are TRBV6-5 and TRBJ1-1, with a weak D call TRBD1 (5 bases). This CDR3 has 14 amino acids. CDR1 is MNHEY and CDR2 is SVGAGI in the germline V gene. The V end was cut by 3 bases, the J end by 1 base, with 9 bases between. The CDR3 region is CASSYEGSNTEAFF. In DNA form, the CDR3 reads TGTGCCAGCAGTTATGAGGGGTCGAACACTGAAGCTTTCTTT.

The J gene is TRBJ1-3, the V gene TRBV19; unclear D gene. Germline CDR1 LNHDA, CDR2 SQIVND (reference sequence). The CDR3 is 14 amino acids. V lost 7 bases to trimming and J lost 0 bases, with 10 bases between them. The CDR3 here is CASKADYSGNTIYF. CDR3 nucleotides: TGTGCCAGTAAGGCAGATTACTCTGGAAACACCATATATTTT.

The rearrangement links TRBV6-5 to TRBJ2-7; 9 nucleotides agree with TRBD2. The CDR3 spans 12 residues. The V gene's germline CDR1 is MNHEY and CDR2 SVGAGI. Unmatched junction bases numbered 9, after V lost 6 bases and J lost 12 bases. The CDR3 here is CASSPGTSLRYF. The CDR3 coding sequence is TGTGCCAGCAGCCCAGGGACTAGCCTACGGTACTTC.

This clone came up a few times. The chain couples TRBV30 to TRBJ2-1, with 10 bases matching TRBD2. There are 15 residues in the CDR3. Germline CDR1 reads GTSNPN; CDR2 reads SVGIG (reference sequence). V was clipped by 0 bases and J by 2 bases; unmatched bases: 1. CDR3 nucleotide sequence: TGTGCCTGGAGTGTACTAGCGGGGCCCTACAATGAGCAGTTCTTC. Its translation: CAWSVLAGPYNEQFF. The full variable domain, its missing parts supplied by reference TRBV30 and TRBJ2-1, is SQTIHQWPATLVQPVGSPLSLECTVEGTSNPNLYWYRQAAGRGLQLLFYSVGIGQISSEVPQNLSASRPQDRQFILSSKKLLLSDSGFYLCAWSVLAGPYNEQFFGPGTRLTVL.

The chain employs TRBV7-8 and TRBJ1-2, with D uncertain. V lost 1 base, J lost 6 bases, and 9 bases lay in between. Germline values: CDR1 SGHVS, CDR2 FQNEAQ. The CDR3 sequence is 13 residues long. DNA for the CDR3: TGTGCCAGCAGCTTAGGATCCGGGGATGGCTACACCTTC. This translates into CASSLGSGDGYTF. Complete variable domain (other parts from reference TRBV7-8 and TRBJ1-2): GAGVSQSPRYKVAKRGQDVALRCDPISGHVSLFWYQQALGQGPEFLTYFQNEAQLDKSGLPSDRFFAERPEGSVSTLKIQRTQQEDSAVYLCASSLGSGDGYTFGSGTRLTVV.

This clone came up a few times. The chain recombines TRBV5-4 with TRBJ1-5; D is ambiguous. The ends were cut back, 2 bases at V and 3 bases at J, with 6 bases in the middle. This CDR3 has 13 residues. In germline, CDR1 is SGHNT, CDR2 YYREEE (reference sequence). CDR3 sequence (DNA): TGTGCCAGCAGCTTTGGAGACAATCAGCCCCAGCATTTT. It specifies CASSFGDNQPQHF.

This chain links TRBV15 with TRBJ1-2; no clear D gene. Germline loops: CDR1 LNHNV, CDR2 YYDKDF (reference sequence). V gave up 5 bases and J gave up 5 bases, with 18 bases separating them. The CDR3 totals 15 residues. The CDR3 coding sequence is TGTGCCACCAGCCCAAATCTAGAGGAGGCTTATGGCTACACCTTC. Translating it yields CATSPNLEEAYGYTF. The whole variable domain, filled in from reference TRBV15 and TRBJ1-2, reads DAMVIQNPRYQVTQFGKPVTLSCSQTLNHNVMYWYQQKSSQAPKLLFHYYDKDFNNEADTPDNFQSRRPNTSFCFLDIRSPGLGDTAMYLCATSPNLEEAYGYTFGSGTRLTVV.

J is TRBJ1-3 and V is TRBV19; TRBD1 aligns across 8 bases. CDR3 length equals 15 residues. The V and J ends lost 6 bases and 3 bases, in that order; junction bases with no gene match: 7. In germline, CDR1 is LNHDA, CDR2 SQIVND (reference sequence). CDR3 loop: CASRKQGVFGNTIYF. The CDR3 DNA sequence: TGTGCCAGTAGGAAACAGGGGGTTTTTGGAAACACCATATATTTT.

V is TRBV7-7 and J is TRBJ1-5; D remains ambiguous. V lost 5 bases to trimming and J lost 5 bases, with 10 bases between them. Germline lookup yields CDR1 SSHAT and CDR2 FNYEAQ (reference sequence). This CDR3 comprises 13 residues. The CDR3: CASSHGLDQPQHF. In nucleotides, the CDR3 is TGTGCCAGCAGCCACGGCCTAGATCAGCCCCAGCATTTT.